This record covers a single T cell receptor (beta chain). Its specific antigen is unknown. Base-call qualities are not available, and no considerably larger clone is one nucleotide away. This specimen comes from a study of graft-versus-host responses after intestinal transplantation (dated by TCRdb to the early 2020s). Looking at the study overall: The transplants that recipients got were multivisceral, liver-intestinal, or isolated intestinal. Of the roughly 24 intestinal transplant recipients enrolled in the cohort, one of whom was a retransplant, a few patients without pretransplant specimens were excluded. Bulk TCR-beta CDR3 sequencing was used to track graft-versus-host and host-versus-graft alloreactive T cell clones in the graft, circulation and bone marrow after intestinal transplantation. A peak of at least 4% donor T cells among recipient peripheral blood mononuclear cells was the definition used for donor T cell macrochimerism. Every recipient was given anti-thymocyte globulin induction, followed by roughly 3 years of maintenance tacrolimus and steroids. Alloreactive clones were identified by sequencing pre-transplant mixed lymphocyte reaction products and comparing these products with unstimulated pre-transplant donor and recipient T cells. Instead of going to the commercial service, samples from a few later patients were sequenced in-house on an Illumina MiSeq and processed with MiXCR. Study-level results and caveats: GvH clones were detected in recipient bone marrow, and some appeared earlier in ileal mucosa or blood, consistent with an intestinal mucosal origin. Early after transplant, declines in HvG clones were associated with peak levels of circulating GvH clones. The conclusions were limited by the relatively low number and heterogeneity of the intestinal transplant patients. Patients with donor T cell macrochimerism had high GvH to HvG T cell clonal ratios in their allografts.

In the first month after transplant, blood samples were collected up to 4 times, and after that at least monthly when available. The receptor library was made with the immunoSEQ multiplex PCR assay. For most patients, genomic DNA was subjected to high-throughput TCR-beta CDR3 sequencing by Adaptive Biotechnologies. Concerning the study's data processing: Adaptive's ImmunoSEQ software supplied the TCR sequencing data for 15 to 20 patients, while MiXCR and VDJtools were used to process a few other patients. CDR3 nucleotide sequences shared between donor and recipient were removed because their origin could not be assigned. Alloreactive clones required at least 2-fold expansion over unstimulated cells and minimum CFSE-low frequency of 0.002% (template counts) or 0.001% (read counts). Clones detected in sequenced pre-transplant spleen, lymph node, or MLR CFSE-low populations of the donor or recipient were defined as mappable. Cumulative frequency of alloreactive clones was calculated as a percentage of all sequences weighted by copy number. TCRdb took this table from immuneACCESS and kept in-frame rearrangements with V and J called. Such tables lack part of the clones; where checked against another copy, unresolved V genes explain under half of the gap, and the rest is unexplained. Clone size and V and J calls were adopted from that table, with D and trimming inferred from the DNA. Across this sample there are about 23,000 clones, with more than 85% seen only once. Of the sample, roughly 2% is held by the ten largest clones.

Taken from the germline V gene (reference sequence), the CDR1 and CDR2 loops are SEHNR and FQNEAQ. The germline V end is reduced by 5 bases and the J end by 5 bases; junction bases left unmatched: 6. The CDR3 has 13 amino acids, counting the end cysteine and phenylalanine. CDR3 DNA is the only sequence kept; it has 39 bases, read in frame from the first base. The sequences come from PBMCs, collected roughly 38 days after intestinal transplant. This receptor chain uses TRBV7-9 and TRBJ2-7; 7 bases in the middle match TRBD1. The sequence was obtained from a human patient who received an intestinal transplant, so some T cells may come from the graft donor. In nucleotide form, the sequence is TGTGCCAGCAGCCACCCTGACAGGGACGAGCAGTACTTC. The encoded protein is CASSHPDRDEQYF. The CDR3 plus the reference TRBV7-9 and TRBJ2-7 genes for the other parts give the full variable domain: DTGVSQNPRHKITKRGQNVTFRCDPISEHNRLYWYRQTLGQGPEFLTYFQNEAQLEKSRLLSDRFSAERPKGSFSTLEIQRTEQGDSAMYLCASSHPDRDEQYFGPGTRLTVT.